This T cell receptor beta chain was observed in a study of regulatory T cells in long-lasting Graves disease. In its sample, this clonotype was seen many times. Germline assignment: CDR1 SGHTA and CDR2 FQGTGA. The length of the CDR3 is 13 residues. With 5 bases removed from V and 2 bases from J, the gap between germline ends came to 7 bases. Through Arm-PCR of CDR3 regions and iRepertoire HTBI primers, TCR beta libraries were built. TCRdb independently ran MiXCR on the multiplex PCR reads; one entry per CDR3 protein. The top ten clones hold around 36% of a sample with about 320,000 distinct CDR3 sequences, about 20% of them seen once. The time point: newly diagnosed GD, antithyroid drugs for less than 3 months. RNA extracted from PBMCs served as the sequencing template.

The V call is TRBV7-3, the J call TRBJ1-3; D is ambiguous. The clonotype was recovered from a female donor with Graves disease. This sample comprised peripheral blood mononuclear cells (PBMCs), obtained at new diagnosis, from a patient treated with antithyroid drugs. The CDR3 here is CASSPAAGNTIYF. The CDR3 nucleotides read TGTGCCAGCAGCCCCGCGGCTGGAAACACCATATATTTT.